The next 6 T cell receptor beta chains were all read from a single sample in a study of blood T cell repertoires in COVID-19. Profiling relied on immunoSEQ multiplex PCR, and the TCRdb table lists in-frame clones only, not all of them. The table lists roughly 180,000 clones, roughly 80% of them singletons. The sample comprised PBMCs or T cells enriched from blood (not recorded which). The source of these receptors is a woman aged 40 to 49 with acute COVID-19.

This clone was observed at least ten times. The chain joins TRBV28 to TRBJ2-3; TRBD2 is a possible D gene (5 bases). Germline CDR1 reads MDHEN; CDR2 reads SYDVKM. The CDR3 is 14 residues long. The V gene lost 5 bases and the J gene lost 4 bases, with 13 bases spanning the gap. CDR3 sequence: CASSPYRTADTQYF. For the CDR3, the DNA is TGTGCCAGCAGTCCTTACCGGACTGCAGATACGCAGTATTTT.

V gene TRBV30 combines with J gene TRBJ1-6; TRBD1 is a possible D gene (5 bases). This CDR3 region has 14 residues. V was clipped by 1 base and J by 1 base, with 5 bases between them. The germline CDR1 and CDR2 sequences are GTSNPN and SVGIG (reference sequence). The CDR3 nucleotides are TGTGCCTGGAGTGGGACATCCTATAATTCACCCCTCCACTTT. Its translation is CAWSGTSYNSPLHF. The full variable domain, completed using reference TRBV30 and TRBJ1-6, is SQTIHQWPATLVQPVGSPLSLECTVEGTSNPNLYWYRQAAGRGLQLLFYSVGIGQISSEVPQNLSASRPQDRQFILSSKKLLLSDSGFYLCAWSGTSYNSPLHFGNGTRLTVT.

The genes are TRBV19 and TRBJ1-2, with 9 nucleotides matching TRBD1. The trim removed 4 bases at V and 2 bases at J, leaving 5 bases unmatched. This CDR3 comprises 15 residues. CDR1 and CDR2 from the germline V gene are LNHDA and SQIVND (reference sequence). The DNA of the CDR3 is TGTGCCAGTAGTAGCCGGGACAGGGAAAACTATGGCTACACCTTC. It specifies CASSSRDRENYGYTF. The full variable domain, completed using reference TRBV19 and TRBJ1-2, is DGGITQSPKYLFRKEGQNVTLSCEQNLNHDAMYWYRQDPGQGLRLIYYSQIVNDFQKGDIAEGYSVSREKKESFPLTVTSAQKNPTAFYLCASSSRDRENYGYTFGSGTRLTVV.

V usage is TRBV4-1 and J usage is TRBJ2-3; TRBD1 matches at 9 bases. CDR1 is MGHRA, CDR2 YSYEKL, per germline. V shed 4 bases and J 3 bases; nucleotides not matched to a gene: 2. This CDR3 is 14 amino acids long. The CDR3 bases are TGCGCCAGCAGCCTAGACAGGGGGACAGATACGCAGTATTTT. It yields the protein CASSLDRGTDTQYF.

The chain carries TRBV29-1 and TRBJ2-1, with D possibly TRBD1 on 5 matching bases. The V end lost 1 base, the J end lost 5 bases, and 12 bases lay between the germline ends. CDR3 length: 14 residues. Germline CDR1 SQVTM, CDR2 ANQGSEA. CDR3 residues: CSVEGREGHNEQFF. The CDR3 region has the DNA TGCAGCGTTGAAGGCAGGGAAGGGCACAATGAGCAGTTCTTC.

The chain joins TRBV10-3 to TRBJ1-2; 7 bases are a match to TRBD1. The CDR3 has 12 residues. J lost 4 bases, V lost 9 bases, and 5 bases had no gene match. Per germline, CDR1 ENHRY and CDR2 SYGVKD. CDR3 nucleotides: TGTGCCATTTCGACAGGGACCTATGGCTACACCTTC. It specifies CAISTGTYGYTF.